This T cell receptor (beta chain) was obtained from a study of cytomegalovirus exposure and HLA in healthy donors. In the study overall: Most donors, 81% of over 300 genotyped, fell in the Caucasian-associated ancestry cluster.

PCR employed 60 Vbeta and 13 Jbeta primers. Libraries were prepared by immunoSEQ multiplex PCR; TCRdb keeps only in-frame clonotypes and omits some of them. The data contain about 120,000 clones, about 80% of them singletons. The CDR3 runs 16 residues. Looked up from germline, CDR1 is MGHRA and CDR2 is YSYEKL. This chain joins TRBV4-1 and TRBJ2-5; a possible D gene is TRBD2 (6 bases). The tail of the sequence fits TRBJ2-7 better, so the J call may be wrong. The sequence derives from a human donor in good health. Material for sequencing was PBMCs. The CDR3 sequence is CASRPRRDSSPYEQYF. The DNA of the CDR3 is TGCGCCAGCAGGCCCAGACGGGACTCCTCCCCCTACGAGCAGTACTTC.